This entry features one T cell receptor beta chain sequence. Its antigen remains unidentified. Patients with a history of autoimmune disease or on systemic immunosuppression were excluded. Some clones are missing from TCRdb's copy, which holds only in-frame ones; the method was immunoSEQ multiplex PCR. The sample holds about 36,000 clones, 88% seen once. CDR1 and CDR2 from the germline V gene are MGHRA and YSYEKL. The CDR3 is 13 residues long. V lost 2 bases, J lost 9 bases, and 10 bases lay in between. These data are taken from a study of OX40 agonist ivuxolimab in advanced cancers. About the study: Having had anti-PD-1, anti-PD-L1 or anti-CTLA-4 therapy before was allowed, and roughly 39% had some.

Study-level findings and limits: Partial responders dosed at 0.1-3.0 mg/kg displayed clonal expansion ranking among the lowest. Some nonresponders likewise displayed low normalized T-cell clonal expansion.

This rearrangement joins TRBV4-1 to TRBJ2-2; D might be TRBD1 (5 bases). This sequence was found in an adult with an advanced solid tumor such as melanoma, head and neck, liver or kidney cancer. The sequenced sample was CD4+ or CD8+ T cells sorted from blood, obtained in a trial of the OX40 agonist ivuxolimab. CDR3 sequence: CASSQQGYWELFF. The DNA of the CDR3 is TGCGCCAGCAGCCAACAGGGTTACTGGGAGCTGTTTTTT.